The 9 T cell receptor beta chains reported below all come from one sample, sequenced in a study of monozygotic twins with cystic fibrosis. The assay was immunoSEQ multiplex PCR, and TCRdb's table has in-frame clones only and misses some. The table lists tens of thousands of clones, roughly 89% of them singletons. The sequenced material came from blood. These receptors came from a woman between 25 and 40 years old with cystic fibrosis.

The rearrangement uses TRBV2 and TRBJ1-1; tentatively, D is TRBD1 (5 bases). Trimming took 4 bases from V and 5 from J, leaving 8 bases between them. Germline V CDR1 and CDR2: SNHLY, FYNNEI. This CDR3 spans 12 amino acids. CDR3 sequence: CASSGRGTEAFF. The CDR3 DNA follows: TGTGCCAGCAGTGGAAGGGGAACTGAAGCTTTCTTT.

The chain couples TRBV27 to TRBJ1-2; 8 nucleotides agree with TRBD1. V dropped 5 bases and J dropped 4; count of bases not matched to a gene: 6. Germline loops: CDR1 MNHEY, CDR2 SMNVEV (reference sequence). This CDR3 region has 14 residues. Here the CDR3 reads CASSPQGVGYGYTF. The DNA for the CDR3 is TGTGCCAGCAGTCCACAGGGGGTTGGCTATGGCTACACCTTC.

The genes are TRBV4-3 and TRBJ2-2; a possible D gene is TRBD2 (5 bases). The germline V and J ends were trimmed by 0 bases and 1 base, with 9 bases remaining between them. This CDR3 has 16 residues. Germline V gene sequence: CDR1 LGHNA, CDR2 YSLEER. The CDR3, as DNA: TGCGCCAGCAGCCAAGAAAGGACTTGGAACACCGGGGAGCTGTTTTTT. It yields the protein CASSQERTWNTGELFF.

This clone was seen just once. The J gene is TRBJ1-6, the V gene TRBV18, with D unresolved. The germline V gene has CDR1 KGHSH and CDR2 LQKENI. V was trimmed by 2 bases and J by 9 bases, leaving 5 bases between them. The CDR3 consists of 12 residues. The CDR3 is CASSPGVSPLHF. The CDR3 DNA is TGTGCCAGCTCACCAGGGGTTTCACCCCTCCACTTT.

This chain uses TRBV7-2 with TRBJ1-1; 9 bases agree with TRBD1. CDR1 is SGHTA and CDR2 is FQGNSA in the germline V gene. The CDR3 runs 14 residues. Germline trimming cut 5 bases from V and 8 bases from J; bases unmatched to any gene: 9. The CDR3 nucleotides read TGTGCCAGCAGCAAGGAACAGGGGGCAACGGAAGCTTTCTTT. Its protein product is CASSKEQGATEAFF.

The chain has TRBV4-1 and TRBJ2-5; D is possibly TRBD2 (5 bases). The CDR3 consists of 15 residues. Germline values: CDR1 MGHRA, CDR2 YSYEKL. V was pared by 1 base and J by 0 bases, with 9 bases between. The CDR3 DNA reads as TGCGCCAGCAGCCAAGTAGGACTGAACCAAGAGACCCAGTACTTC. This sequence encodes CASSQVGLNQETQYF.

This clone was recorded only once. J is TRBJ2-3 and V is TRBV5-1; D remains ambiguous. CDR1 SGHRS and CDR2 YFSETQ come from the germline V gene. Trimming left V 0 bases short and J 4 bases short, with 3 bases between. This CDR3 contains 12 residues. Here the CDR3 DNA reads TGCGCCAGCAGCTTGGGGGCAGATACGCAGTATTTT. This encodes CASSLGADTQYF. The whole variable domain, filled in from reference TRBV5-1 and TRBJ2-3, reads KAGVTQTPRYLIKTRGQQVTLSCSPISGHRSVSWYQQTPGQGLQFLFEYFSETQRNKGNFPGRFSGRQFSNSRSEMNVSTLELGDSALYLCASSLGADTQYFGPGTRLTVL.

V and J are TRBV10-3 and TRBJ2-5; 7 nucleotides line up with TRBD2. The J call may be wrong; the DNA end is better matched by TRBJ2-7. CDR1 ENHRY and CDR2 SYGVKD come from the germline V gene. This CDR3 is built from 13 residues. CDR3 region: CAIKIAGGYEQYF. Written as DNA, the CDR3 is TGTGCCATCAAGATAGCGGGTGGCTACGAGCAGTACTTC.

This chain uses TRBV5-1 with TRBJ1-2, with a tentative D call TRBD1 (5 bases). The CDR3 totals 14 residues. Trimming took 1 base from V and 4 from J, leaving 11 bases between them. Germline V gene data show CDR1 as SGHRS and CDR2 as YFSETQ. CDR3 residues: CASSLSPGPYGYTF. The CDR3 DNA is TGCGCCAGCAGCTTGTCCCCGGGACCCTATGGCTACACCTTC.